These T cell receptor beta chains were read from a single sample in a study of CXCR3-negative and CXCR3-positive naive CD8 T cells. For each CDR3 protein, TCRdb gives one entry from its re-call of the 5' RACE reads, without DNA. The sample holds over 80,000 distinct CDR3 sequences. The sample comprised naive CXCR3- CD8+ T cells from blood. All receptors derive from a human donor in good health. Some clones in this sample may be carry-over from other donors' samples. Both conserved end residues are part of each CDR3.

v_call	j_call	cdr3_aa
TRBV29-1	TRBJ2-3	CSVDAVRADTQYF
TRBV2	TRBJ1-2	CASSEAQVGGYGYTF
TRBV7-8	TRBJ2-7	CASSFGGGSYEQYF
TRBV29-1	TRBJ2-2	CSVAGGVVGGELFF
TRBV28	TRBJ2-7	CASSLLTLGQAYEQYF
TRBV6-2/TRBV6-3	TRBJ2-3	CASSSPRRPDTQYF
TRBV13	TRBJ2-7	CASSTRPYEQYF
TRBV6-2/TRBV6-3	TRBJ2-1	CASRGLAGVEPYNEQFF
TRBV15	TRBJ2-1	CATSRGGLAGEETQYF
TRBV4-1	TRBJ2-2	CASSQDRPGPNTGELFF
TRBV7-6	TRBJ2-1	CASSPFSGVNSYNEQFF
TRBV28	TRBJ2-2	CASSLWKVGELFF
TRBV6-6	TRBJ2-1	CASSYLWATRDNNEQFF
TRBV9	TRBJ2-7	CASSVSVSSSYEQYF
TRBV7-3	TRBJ2-7	CASSLTGLAGNEQYF
TRBV13	TRBJ2-4	CASSSRDQKNIQYF
TRBV21-1	TRBJ1-1	CASRGSTVGPGAFF
TRBV12-3/TRBV12-4	TRBJ2-5	CASSFGGAKETQYF
TRBV14	TRBJ2-3	CASSQDSWRVTDTQYF
TRBV19	TRBJ2-1	CASTDFSSYNEQFF
TRBV29-1	TRBJ2-1	CSVSRGGEQFF
TRBV29-1	TRBJ2-5	CSFVRGGRETQYF
TRBV6-2/TRBV6-3	TRBJ2-7	CASSYDRYEQYF
TRBV7-9	TRBJ2-3	CASSFYPVSGGSTDSQYF
TRBV9	TRBJ1-2	CASSAAGTGIYGYTF
TRBV6-9	TRBJ1-4	CASSYLTGATNEKLFF
TRBV5-5	TRBJ2-3	CASSNHRVTADTQYF
TRBV12-3/TRBV12-4	TRBJ2-5	CASTNGGPQETQYF
TRBV30	TRBJ2-5	CAWRQDQETQYF
TRBV6-5	TRBJ2-1	CASSYRVELAGGLSF
TRBV5-1	TRBJ2-7	CASSRTSGEGHEQYF
TRBV20-1	TRBJ2-2	CSAREVGQGATGELFF
TRBV3-1	TRBJ2-7	CASTAGPGLNYEQYF
TRBV29-1	TRBJ2-2	CSATGVLVTNTGELFF
TRBV29-1	TRBJ2-2	CSVDSANTGELFF
TRBV21-1	TRBJ1-4	CASTHTFPGRRNEKLFF
TRBV29-1	TRBJ2-3	CSARDSDTDTQYF
TRBV28	TRBJ1-5	CASSSTGEGVNQPQHF
TRBV29-1	TRBJ1-1	CSVEAGGAEAFF
TRBV5-6	TRBJ2-1	CASSSQGGEQFF
TRBV6-5	TRBJ2-5	CASSYRTSGGQETQYF
TRBV7-2	TRBJ1-3	CASSPPGREAGNTIYF
TRBV4-1	TRBJ2-7	CASSQDRASHEQYF
TRBV27	TRBJ2-1	CASTFLTASNEQFF
TRBV29-1	TRBJ1-1	CSVEGGGNTEAFF
TRBV13	TRBJ2-2	CASSLVGVRELFF
TRBV7-6	TRBJ2-3	CASSLETGDIPDTQYF
TRBV13	TRBJ2-1	CASNIYNEQFF
TRBV29-1	TRBJ2-2	CSVAANTGELFF
TRBV19	TRBJ2-2	CASSIDPAGWGTGELFF
TRBV11-2	TRBJ2-1	CASSFLSSDEQFF
TRBV9	TRBJ2-1	CASSGYNEQFF
TRBV12-3/TRBV12-4	TRBJ2-7	CASSLPRGISAQRAGYEQYF
TRBV9	TRBJ2-2	CASSGISTGELFF